One and the same sample provided the 27 T cell receptor beta chains below, sequenced in a study of T cell clonality in common variable immunodeficiency. General study points: Reportedly, TCR beta sequences from common variable immunodeficiency showed fewer deletions and N-nucleotide insertions.

The table came from immunoSEQ multiplex PCR; TCRdb's copy has only in-frame clones and leaves some out. There are 15,000 to 20,000 clones in the sample, none observed a single time. Their cognate antigens are unknown. The sequenced sample was peripheral blood mononuclear cells. The receptors come from a human donor with common variable immunodeficiency.

This clone showed up many times. The read gets to within 3 residues of the CDR3 end, and the germline J gene fills in the rest. This rearrangement joins TRBV5-6 to TRBJ1-5; weak D call: TRBD1 (6 bases). Per the germline V gene, CDR1 is SGHDT and CDR2 is YYEEEE. Deletions cut 2 bases from V and 3 bases from J, with 12 bases between. The CDR3 runs to 15 residues. The sequenced part of the CDR3 DNA is TGTGCCAGCAGCTTTCAGGGGACGAACAATCAGCCC. Protein sequence: CASSFQGTNNQP. The CDR3 in full is CASSFQGTNNQPQHF. The full variable domain, its missing parts supplied by reference TRBV5-6 and TRBJ1-5, is DAGVTQSPTHLIKTRGQQVTLRCSPKSGHDTVSWYQQALGQGPQFIFQYYEEEERQRGNFPDRFSGHQFPNYSSELNVNALLLGDSALYLCASSFQGTNNQPQHFGDGTRLSIL.

There are many counts of this clone. The CDR3 extends 3 residues past the end of the read, so its final part is completed from the germline J gene. The V call is TRBV11-3, the J call TRBJ1-5, with 10 bases aligning to TRBD1. The CDR3 covers 15 residues. Germline CDR1 SGHNT, CDR2 YENEEA. V lost 3 bases and J lost 4; bases outside the gene matches: 3. CDR3 residues: CASSFRDRGNQPQHF. The sequenced CDR3 bases are TGTGCCAGCAGCTTCCGGGACAGGGGTAATCAGCCC.

Notes on this clone: The read halts 3 residues ahead of the CDR3 end, with the missing end drawn from the germline J gene. This chain links TRBV5-4 with TRBJ2-1; possibly TRBD2 for D (5 bases). Trimming removed 4 bases from V and 6 bases from J, with 14 bases in between. The CDR3 spans 14 residues. From germline, CDR1 is SGHNT and CDR2 YYREEE (reference sequence). CDR3 sequence: CASSKGPAGNEQFF. The covered CDR3 bases are TGTGCCAGCAGCAAAGGGCCGGCGGGCAATGAG. The full variable domain, rest sourced from reference TRBV5-4 and TRBJ2-1, is ETGVTQSPTHLIKTRGQQVTLRCSSQSGHNTVSWYQQALGQGPQFIFQYYREEENGRGNFPPRFSGLQFPNYSSELNVNALELDDSALYLCASSKGPAGNEQFFGPGTRLTVL.

In its sample, this clone was seen many times. The CDR3 extends 3 residues past the end of the read, so its final part is completed from the germline J gene. This chain links TRBV5-4 with TRBJ2-5; TRBD1 might be the D (6 bases). The CDR3 runs 15 residues. Trimming shortened V by 4 bases and J by 4 bases, and 17 bases separated the two germline ends. Germline V lookup: CDR1 SGHNT, CDR2 YYREEE (reference sequence). This CDR3 reads CASSTPGQRGETQYF. The sequenced CDR3 bases are TGTGCCAGCAGCACCCCGGGACAAAGAGGAGAGACC.

This clone showed up many times. The CDR3 goes on 3 residues after the read ends, and that part is filled in from the germline J gene. The rearrangement uses TRBV19 and TRBJ2-7, with TRBD2 matching over 8 bases. This CDR3 contains 15 residues. Unmatched junction bases numbered 8, after V lost 4 bases and J lost 3 bases. Looked up from germline, CDR1 is LNHDA and CDR2 is SQIVND (reference sequence). CDR3 DNA (partial): TGTGCCAGTAGTACGGCCAGCGGGGGACACTACGAG. Amino acids: CASSTASGGHYE. The full-length CDR3 reads as CASSTASGGHYEQYF. Complete variable domain (other parts from reference TRBV19 and TRBJ2-7): DGGITQSPKYLFRKEGQNVTLSCEQNLNHDAMYWYRQDPGQGLRLIYYSQIVNDFQKGDIAEGYSVSREKKESFPLTVTSAQKNPTAFYLCASSTASGGHYEQYFGPGTRLTVT.

Comments on this clone: The read ends 3 residues early relative to the CDR3; the germline J gene fills the gap. This chain uses TRBV30 with TRBJ2-5; 10 positions match TRBD2. J lost 4 bases, V lost 2 bases, and 10 bases had no gene match. CDR3 length equals 16 residues. Germline values: CDR1 GTSNPN, CDR2 SVGIG (reference sequence). CDR3: CAWSTLPGTSAETQYF. The covered CDR3 bases are TGTGCCTGGAGTACCCTGCCCGGGACTAGCGCAGAGACC. Together with reference TRBV30 and TRBJ2-5, the CDR3 gives the full variable domain: SQTIHQWPATLVQPVGSPLSLECTVEGTSNPNLYWYRQAAGRGLQLLFYSVGIGQISSEVPQNLSASRPQDRQFILSSKKLLLSDSGFYLCAWSTLPGTSAETQYFGPGTRLLVL.

This clone was counted at least ten times. The read gets to within 3 residues of the CDR3 end, and the germline J gene fills in the rest. The chain combines TRBV19 with TRBJ1-1; D call uncertain. The V gene lost 4 bases and the J gene lost 7 bases, with 7 bases spanning the gap. The V gene's germline CDR1 is LNHDA and CDR2 SQIVND (reference sequence). The CDR3 is 11 residues long. The CDR3 sequence is CASSTRGEAFF. Incomplete CDR3 DNA: TGTGCCAGTAGTACGCGCGGTGAA.

In this sample, this clone turned up many times. The CDR3 extends 3 residues past the end of the read, so its final part is completed from the germline J gene. This rearrangement joins TRBV7-8 to TRBJ1-5; 10 nucleotides align to TRBD1. The V gene's germline CDR1 is SGHVS and CDR2 FQNEAQ. This CDR3 comprises 17 residues. J was trimmed by 3 bases and V by 2 bases; bases with no gene match: 7. Partial CDR3 DNA: TGTGCCAGCAGCTTACTAGGGACAGGGGCTTTCAATCAGCCC. Protein product: CASSLLGTGAFNQP. The CDR3 in full is CASSLLGTGAFNQPQHF.

A remark on this clone: Read sequence stops 3 residues before the CDR3 end, and the germline J gene provides the missing end. The genes are TRBV6-2 or TRBV6-3 and TRBJ1-2, with D perhaps matching TRBD1 (6 bases). Trimming shortened V by 7 bases and J by 2 bases, and 20 bases separated the two germline ends. The germline V gene encodes CDR1 MNHEY and CDR2 SVGEGT. This CDR3 is 16 amino acids long. CDR3 DNA (partial): TGTGCCAGCACCTTTCCCTTGACAGGCGGAAACTATGGC. It yields the protein CASTFPLTGGNYG. The entire CDR3 protein is CASTFPLTGGNYGYTF.

This clone was found many times. The DNA ends 3 residues before the CDR3 does, and the rest of the CDR3 is filled in from the germline J gene. The chain combines TRBV29-1 with TRBJ2-5; TRBD1 aligns across 9 bases. The V segment lost 8 bases and the J segment 4 bases; nucleotides outside the gene matches: 11. This CDR3 is built from 14 residues. Germline assignment: CDR1 SQVTM and CDR2 ANQGSEA. The CDR3: CSIFSGTGRETQYF. The CDR3 DNA, read in part, is TGCAGCATCTTCTCCGGGACAGGGCGAGAGACC.

This clone occurred a few times. From the germline J gene comes the end of the CDR3, since the read stops 3 residues before it. The chain employs TRBV20-1 and TRBJ2-1; 7 bases fit TRBD2. The CDR3 loop spans 14 amino acids. Germline values: CDR1 DFQATT, CDR2 SNEGSKA (reference sequence). Unmatched junction bases numbered 2, after V lost 0 bases and J lost 3 bases. The DNA read from the CDR3 is TGCAGTGCTAGAGATGAGCGGGACTACAATGAG. This encodes CSARDERDYNE. The complete CDR3 reads CSARDERDYNEQFF.

There are a few counts of this clone. The missing CDR3 end, 3 residues past where the read stops, is filled in from the germline J gene. The chain carries TRBV7-9 and TRBJ1-1, with TRBD1 matching over 9 bases. V gave up 1 base and J gave up 4 bases; unmatched junction bases: 1. The CDR3 loop spans 14 amino acids. Germline V gives CDR1 SEHNR, CDR2 FQNEAQ (reference sequence). The part of the CDR3 DNA that was read is TGTGCCAGCAGCTTAGGGACAGGGGCCACTGAA. It translates to CASSLGTGATE. In full, the CDR3 reads CASSLGTGATEAFF.

Remarks on this clone: Read data end 3 residues before the CDR3 end; the end is taken from the germline J gene. This sequence joins TRBV7-2 and TRBJ2-1, with TRBD2 as a possible D gene (5 bases). CDR1 SGHTA and CDR2 FQGNSA come from the germline V gene. This CDR3 comprises 17 residues. V shed 0 bases and J shed 2 bases, with 14 bases lying between them. The CDR3 reads CASSLARTSGAYNEQFF. The DNA read from the CDR3 is TGTGCCAGCAGCTTAGCGAGGACCTCCGGGGCCTACAATGAG.

This clone was counted ten times or more. The read finishes 3 residues shy of the CDR3 end, and the germline J gene is used to complete it. This rearrangement joins TRBV20-1 to TRBJ2-3; 8 bases fit TRBD1. The CDR3 runs to 14 residues. Germline CDR1 reads DFQATT; CDR2 reads SNEGSKA (reference sequence). After removal of 5 bases from V and 4 bases from J, the junction contained 8 bases not matched to a gene. CDR3 DNA (partial): TGCAGTGCTTTCACAGGGGGGAAACCAGATACG. It yields the protein CSAFTGGKPDT. The CDR3, in full, reads CSAFTGGKPDTQYF.

This clone was detected many times. The read halts 3 residues ahead of the CDR3 end, with the missing end drawn from the germline J gene. This rearrangement joins TRBV10-1 to TRBJ2-3; D perhaps matches TRBD1 (6 bases). The CDR3 is 14 residues long. The V end was cut by 5 bases, the J end by 1 base, with 10 bases between. Germline CDR1 WNHNN, CDR2 SYGVQD (reference sequence). The part of the CDR3 DNA that was read is TGCGCCAGCAGTTTCAACAGGGGCACAGATACG. Translation: CASSFNRGTDT. The whole CDR3 protein reads CASSFNRGTDTQYF.

This clone was observed at least ten times. The read terminates 3 residues ahead of where the CDR3 ends, so the germline J gene completes it. The rearrangement joins TRBV19 to TRBJ2-4; weak D call: TRBD2 (5 bases). CDR1 and CDR2 (germline): LNHDA, SQIVND (reference sequence). V lost 4 bases and J lost 0, with 10 bases in between. The CDR3 covers 15 residues. The CDR3 region is CASSTAELAKNIQYF. The sequenced CDR3 bases are TGTGCCAGTAGTACAGCGGAGTTAGCCAAAAACATT.

This clone was observed many times. The CDR3 end lies 3 residues beyond the end of the read and is filled in from the germline J gene. The chain couples TRBV20-1 to TRBJ2-5; possible D gene TRBD1, 6 bases. Trimming removed 0 bases from V and 5 bases from J, with 16 bases in between. The CDR3 runs 15 residues. Germline CDR1 DFQATT, CDR2 SNEGSKA (reference sequence). The CDR3 bases that were read are TGCAGTGCTAGAGATGGGGGCCCGGCCGTGGAGACC. This gives the protein CSARDGGPAVET. The CDR3 in its entirety is CSARDGGPAVETQYF.

This clone was counted many times. Sequencing ends 3 residues short of the CDR3 end; the germline J gene provides the rest. The V gene is TRBV30, the J gene TRBJ1-2; D ambiguous. Germline V lookup: CDR1 GTSNPN, CDR2 SVGIG (reference sequence). The CDR3 consists of 14 residues. V shed 3 bases and J shed 1 base, with 12 bases lying between them. The part of the CDR3 DNA that was read is TGTGCCTGGAGAGGTTACGGGGTTAACTATGGC. It encodes CAWRGYGVNYG. The full CDR3 is CAWRGYGVNYGYTF.

This clone was recorded at least ten times. The CDR3 extends 3 residues past the end of the read, so its final part is completed from the germline J gene. The rearrangement links TRBV19 to TRBJ2-7, with TRBD1 identical over 8 bases. CDR3 length: 15 amino acids. J gave up 2 bases and V 5 bases, and 8 bases lay outside the gene matches. Germline CDR1 LNHDA, CDR2 SQIVND (reference sequence). The sequenced CDR3 bases are TGTGCCAGTAGTCGCCCAGGGGGCAGGACCTACGAG. This sequence encodes CASSRPGGRTYE. From start to end, the CDR3 is CASSRPGGRTYEQYF. Full variable domain (rest looked up from reference TRBV19 and TRBJ2-7): DGGITQSPKYLFRKEGQNVTLSCEQNLNHDAMYWYRQDPGQGLRLIYYSQIVNDFQKGDIAEGYSVSREKKESFPLTVTSAQKNPTAFYLCASSRPGGRTYEQYFGPGTRLTVT.

Ten or more counts support this clone. The read ends 3 residues before the CDR3 terminus; that terminus is restored from the germline J gene. This chain links TRBV20-1 with TRBJ2-1, with D perhaps matching TRBD2 (5 bases). The germline V gene encodes CDR1 DFQATT and CDR2 SNEGSKA (reference sequence). This CDR3 contains 15 residues. V lost 6 bases and J lost 0, with 15 bases in between. CDR3 residues: CSATRSGSSYNEQFF. The sequenced part of the CDR3 DNA is TGCAGTGCCACGAGAAGCGGATCCTCCTACAATGAG.

This clone was observed at least ten times. The read stops 3 residues short of the end of the CDR3; the missing end is completed from the germline J gene. The chain joins TRBV24-1 to TRBJ1-1; TRBD1 aligns across 10 bases. Looked up from germline, CDR1 is KGHDR and CDR2 is SFDVKD. The CDR3 is made up of 15 amino acids. CDR3 DNA (partial): TGTGCCACCAGTGTGGGGACGGGACAGGGGACGGAA. This gives the protein CATSVGTGQGTE. The CDR3 reads in full as CATSVGTGQGTEAFF.

This clone was counted many times. CDR3 DNA, as far as it was read: TGTGCCAGCAGTTTACTAGGGTCGCGGGGGGCTGTAACTGAA. It translates to CASSLLGSRGAVTE. The CDR3 in its entirety is CASSLLGSRGAVTEAFF. The chain recombines TRBV12-3 or TRBV12-4 with TRBJ1-1; weak D call: TRBD1 (6 bases). The CDR3 goes on 3 residues after the read ends, and that part is filled in from the germline J gene. The CDR3 loop spans 17 amino acids. The germline V and J ends were trimmed by 2 bases and 5 bases, with 21 bases remaining between them.

This clone was observed many times. Read coverage stops 3 residues before the CDR3 terminus; the germline J gene supplies the remainder. This chain connects TRBV2 to TRBJ1-5; 7 bases align to TRBD1. The CDR3 runs to 17 residues. V gave up 4 bases and J gave up 0 bases; unmatched junction bases: 9. Germline lookup yields CDR1 SNHLY and CDR2 FYNNEI. CDR3 in amino acids: CASSGQGTVYSNQPQHF. The covered CDR3 bases are TGTGCCAGCAGTGGCCAGGGGACAGTCTATAGCAATCAGCCC.

The sample holds many counts of this clone. The CDR3 end is not reached by the read, which stops 3 residues before it; the germline J gene fills it in. V and J are TRBV20-1 and TRBJ2-7; 9 nucleotides align to TRBD2. The trim removed 7 bases at V and 3 bases at J, leaving 4 bases unmatched. Germline V gives CDR1 DFQATT, CDR2 SNEGSKA (reference sequence). The length of the CDR3 is 12 residues. CDR3 DNA, as far as it was read: TGCAGTGGTATAGCGGGAGACTACGAG. It codes for CSGIAGDYE. In full, the CDR3 reads CSGIAGDYEQYF.

This clone is judged medium-sized. The read stops 3 residues short of the end of the CDR3; the missing end is completed from the germline J gene. V and J are TRBV29-1 and TRBJ2-1, with D maybe TRBD1 (6 bases). The V end was cut by 0 bases, the J end by 4 bases, with 10 bases between. CDR3 length equals 14 residues. Germline loops: CDR1 SQVTM, CDR2 ANQGSEA. CDR3 protein: CSVEDYREYNEQFF. The part of the CDR3 DNA that was read is TGCAGCGTTGAAGATTACAGGGAATACAATGAG.

This clone was detected ten times or more. The missing CDR3 end, 3 residues past where the read stops, is filled in from the germline J gene. The rearrangement uses TRBV9 and TRBJ2-3, with D possibly being TRBD2 (5 bases). V gave up 0 bases and J gave up 4 bases, with 6 bases separating them. CDR1 and CDR2 (germline): SGDLS, YYNGEE. The length of the CDR3 is 13 residues. Partial CDR3 DNA: TGTGCCAGCAGCGTAGAAGCGGCAGATACG. This translates into CASSVEAADT. In full, the CDR3 reads CASSVEAADTQYF.

This clone is classed as medium-sized. The CDR3 extends 3 residues past the end of the read, so its final part is completed from the germline J gene. This chain joins TRBV30 and TRBJ2-2; D is unclear. The CDR3 runs to 13 residues. V lost 4 bases to trimming and J lost 2 bases, with 8 bases between them. Germline V gene data show CDR1 as GTSNPN and CDR2 as SVGIG (reference sequence). The sequenced part of the CDR3 DNA is TGTGCCTGGACTGCGGCCAACACCGGGGAG. This gives the protein CAWTAANTGE. The whole CDR3 protein is CAWTAANTGELFF.